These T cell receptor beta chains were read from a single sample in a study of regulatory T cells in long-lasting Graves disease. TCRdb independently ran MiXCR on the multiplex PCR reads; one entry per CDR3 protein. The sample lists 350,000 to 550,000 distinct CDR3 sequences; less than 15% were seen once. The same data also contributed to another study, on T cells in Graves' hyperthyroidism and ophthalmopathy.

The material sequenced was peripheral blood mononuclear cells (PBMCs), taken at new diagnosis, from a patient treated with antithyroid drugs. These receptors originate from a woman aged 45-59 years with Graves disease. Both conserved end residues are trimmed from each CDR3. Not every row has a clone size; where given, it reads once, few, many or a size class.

CDR3aa: ASSLGGRDNGYT; v_gene: TRBV5-1; j_gene: TRBJ1-2; abundance: few
CDR3aa: ASSQGFNSVSSYEQY; v_gene: TRBV4-2; j_gene: TRBJ2-7; abundance: .
CDR3aa: ASSHDRGSGNTIY; v_gene: TRBV4-2; j_gene: TRBJ1-3; abundance: .
CDR3aa: SVMSEGKNIQY; v_gene: TRBV29-1; j_gene: TRBJ2-4; abundance: many
CDR3aa: ASSSGNEQY; v_gene: TRBV6-9; j_gene: TRBJ2-7; abundance: few
CDR3aa: ASSGPPPLAVWGTQY; v_gene: TRBV12-3/TRBV12-4; j_gene: TRBJ2-5; abundance: .
CDR3aa: ASSYHREREAF; v_gene: TRBV6-5; j_gene: TRBJ1-1; abundance: many
CDR3aa: ASSVVGAGKQF; v_gene: TRBV9; j_gene: TRBJ2-1; abundance: .
CDR3aa: ASTQSQTLSYNEQF; v_gene: TRBV27; j_gene: TRBJ2-1; abundance: few
CDR3aa: ASRPGTELAYEQY; v_gene: TRBV13; j_gene: TRBJ2-7; abundance: .
CDR3aa: SAPNEGQPQR; v_gene: TRBV20-1; j_gene: TRBJ1-5; abundance: .
CDR3aa: ASSLGAYNEQY; v_gene: TRBV28; j_gene: TRBJ2-7; abundance: .
CDR3aa: ASTELAGGRGYEQY; v_gene: TRBV2; j_gene: TRBJ2-7; abundance: many
CDR3aa: ASSFPPGLAGGETYEQY; v_gene: TRBV12-3/TRBV12-4; j_gene: TRBJ2-7; abundance: many
CDR3aa: ASSPVPQGAGEQF; v_gene: TRBV4-1; j_gene: TRBJ2-1; abundance: .
CDR3aa: ASSPHTDYTQY; v_gene: TRBV28; j_gene: TRBJ2-3; abundance: .
CDR3aa: ASSLETNGYT; v_gene: TRBV5-1; j_gene: TRBJ1-2; abundance: many